This record concerns one T cell receptor (beta chain) sequence. This receptor's antigen is unknown. No clone much larger than this one lies a single base away; base qualities are absent. The germline V gene gives CDR1 as SGHAT and CDR2 as FQNNGV. V and J are trimmed by 3 bases and 2 bases, and the gene matches miss 6 bases of the junction. From cysteine to phenylalanine, the CDR3 is 15 amino acids long. Only the CDR3 portion is preserved as DNA: 45 bases, with reading frame beginning at the first base. The source of the sample is a study of ipilimumab plus nivolumab after autologous stem cell transplantation (TCRdb year 2021). As for the study more broadly: A median of about 5 ipilimumab doses and 8 or 9 nivolumab doses was received by trial patients. Primary refractory and relapsed disease were included in the DLBCL cohort, with 18-month progression-free survival of about 82% and 31%, respectively. Patients undergoing autologous transplant for high-risk diffuse large B cell lymphoma, mature T cell lymphoma, or multiple myeloma were enrolled in the trial. The intent-to-treat population of the trial was made up of a few dozen patients.

Checkpoint therapy was initiated 14 to 28 days after autologous transplant, and ipilimumab was administered at 1 mg/kg intravenously on day 1 of selected weeks. Nivolumab was administered at 3 mg/kg intravenously on day 1 of weeks 1, 4, 7, 10, and every two weeks through week 26. This Phase Ib clinical trial tested ipilimumab plus nivolumab, a combined checkpoint inhibition, as consolidation after autologous stem cell transplantation. Paper-wide results and their limitations: The authors stated that profiles of the T cell receptor repertoire, regulatory T cell phenotype and gut microbiota provided a biologic rationale for studying this approach further. Combined checkpoint inhibition as post-transplant consolidation was concluded by the authors to appear tolerable.

Receptor libraries were prepared by the immunoSEQ multiplex PCR assay. The immuneACCESS repertoire file appears here via TCRdb, limited to in-frame rearrangements. These files lack a portion of the clones; in checked studies, under half of the deficit traces to unresolved V genes, and the cause of the others is not known. Recorded for this sample are approximately 80,000 clones; more than 80% of them occurred a single time. The ten largest clones represent roughly 2% of the sample. The sample consisted of PBMCs, taken in a trial of ipilimumab plus nivolumab as post-transplant consolidation. The rearranged chain carries TRBV11-2 and TRBJ2-5; TRBD1 lines up with 7 middle nucleotides. This sequence originates from a male donor with diffuse large B-cell lymphoma. Here is the DNA: TGTGCCAGCAGCTTGATGGGACAGCAACAAGAGACCCAGTACTTC. Translated, it reads CASSLMGQQQETQYF.